The clone carrying this TCR beta chain was seen a single time. This record belongs to a study of shared clonotypes between healthy human individuals. Trimming pared 5 bases from V and 3 bases from J, leaving 17 bases between. There are 15 residues in the CDR3. CDR1 is MDHEN, CDR2 SYDVKM, per germline. TCRdb keeps only in-frame clones here, not all; method: immunoSEQ multiplex PCR. This table has under 850,000 clones, 80% to 95% appearing once. Terminally differentiated effector memory CD45RA+ cells were excluded from the naive CD8 cells, which were CD45RO-negative and positively selected for CCR7. Donors were healthy HIV-negative adults without recent acute infections or vaccinations. Every one of the donors was a Caucasian adult that lived in Nashville, Tennessee.

The chain combines TRBV28 with TRBJ2-7; the D is unclear. Sample: naive CD8+ T cells sorted from blood. This sequence was found in a man between 25 and 39 years old in good health. The CDR3 bases are TGTGCCAGCAGTCCCGCGGCAGAAGGGTTCTACGAGCAGTACTTC. Protein: CASSPAAEGFYEQYF.